This TCR beta chain appears in the sequencing data of a study of molecular identifiers for immune sequencing clone quantification. Findings and caveats of the study: Spiked Jurkat TCR RNA equivalent to one cell was reportedly detectable in about a million naive cells.

Researchers sorted naive CD8 T cells as cells that were CD8+CD4-CCR7+CD45RA+. Previously described methods and listed TCR primers were employed for the bulk TCR libraries. A single record per CDR3 protein comes from TCRdb applying MiXCR to the PCR reads. In the table there are under 350,000 distinct CDR3 sequences, about 23% of which are singletons. There are a few counts of this clonotype. What it binds is not known. Germline-derived CDR1 and CDR2 are SGHDT and YYEEEE. The CDR3 sequence is 15 residues long. V lost 1 base and J lost 0; bases outside the gene matches: 4. The sequenced sample consisted of naive CD8+ T cells from blood, with Jurkat cell RNA spiked in. The subset here: FACS-sorted CD8+CD4-CCR7+CD45RA+ naive T cells. This TCR derives from a human donor in good health. Some libraries in this study had Jurkat cell RNA spiked in. This chain links TRBV5-6 with TRBJ2-7; 7 bases align to TRBD1. In DNA, the CDR3 is TGTGCCAGCAGCTTGTTGACAGGGCCCTCCTACGAGCAGTACTTC. It is translated as CASSLLTGPSYEQYF. The full variable domain, with the rest looked up from reference TRBV5-6 and TRBJ2-7, is DAGVTQSPTHLIKTRGQQVTLRCSPKSGHDTVSWYQQALGQGPQFIFQYYEEEERQRGNFPDRFSGHQFPNYSSELNVNALLLGDSALYLCASSLLTGPSYEQYFGPGTRLTVT.